These T cell receptor beta chains were read from a single sample in a study of T-cell memory formation after mild COVID-19. From the 5' RACE reads, TCRdb called clonotypes with MiXCR, one entry per CDR3 protein. The table has 100,000 or so distinct CDR3 sequences, approximately 12% seen once. Sequencing was done on a sample of PBMCs or a T cell subset sorted from them (not recorded which). The source of these receptors is a man between 18 and 35 years old who had mild COVID-19 (a few samples of this study predate the infection). Cell type and time point are not known. The CDR3 runs from the conserved cysteine through the conserved F or W. The D gene is left open where the match is weak. Expanded clones are given a class, and other clones once, few, many or no size at all.

>few|TRBV27|TRBJ2-7|.
CASSRSLGLDDEQYF
TGTGCCAGCAGCCGGAGTTTAGGGCTGGACGACGAGCAGTACTTC
>few|TRBV9|TRBJ2-2|TRBD2
CATTSPSGKNTGELFF
TGTGCCACCACATCCCCTAGCGGGAAGAACACCGGGGAGCTGTTTTTT
>.|TRBV9|TRBJ2-7|TRBD2
CASSGSGGVSYEQYF
TGTGCCAGCAGCGGTAGCGGGGGGGTCTCCTACGAGCAGTACTTC
>few|TRBV19|TRBJ1-1|.
CASRRGARNTEAFF
TGTGCCAGTAGGAGGGGAGCTAGGAACACTGAAGCTTTCTTT
>many|TRBV7-9|TRBJ2-4|TRBD1
CASRPGQGENIQYF
TGTGCCAGCAGACCCGGACAGGGGGAAAACATTCAGTACTTC
>few|TRBV9|TRBJ2-5|TRBD2
CASSGTSGGAPETQYF
TGTGCCAGCAGCGGGACTAGCGGGGGGGCCCCGGAGACCCAGTACTTC
>few|TRBV12-3/TRBV12-4|TRBJ1-5|.
CASSLDLNQPQHF
TGTGCCAGCAGTTTAGACCTCAATCAGCCCCAGCATTTT
>.|TRBV27|TRBJ2-3|.
CASSLGPGDTQYF
TGTGCCAGCAGTTTAGGACCTGGAGATACGCAGTATTTT
>.|TRBV27|TRBJ1-2|TRBD1
CASSTRDSGYTF
TGTGCCAGCAGTACCCGGGACAGTGGCTACACCTTC
>few|TRBV4-1|TRBJ2-2|TRBD2
CASSHEAGTGELFF
TGCGCCAGCAGCCATGAAGCGGGGACCGGGGAGCTGTTTTTT
>.|TRBV4-1|TRBJ1-2|.
CASSQDRGHGYTF
TGCGCCAGCAGCCAAGATCGGGGGCATGGCTACACCTTC
>few|TRBV11-2|TRBJ2-2|TRBD1
CASGQEPLGELFF
TGTGCCAGTGGACAGGAGCCTCTCGGGGAGCTGTTTTTT
>few|TRBV4-2|TRBJ2-1|TRBD1
CASSQDPTGGNEQFF
TGTGCCAGCAGCCAAGATCCAACAGGGGGCAATGAGCAGTTCTTC
>many|TRBV12-3/TRBV12-4|TRBJ2-1|.
CASRDRSDEQFF
TGTGCCAGCAGGGACCGTTCGGATGAGCAGTTCTTC
>few|TRBV6-6|TRBJ1-5|.
CASSYSIEVGNQPQHF
TGTGCCAGCAGTTACTCGATCGAGGTTGGGAATCAGCCCCAGCATTTT
>.|TRBV7-6|TRBJ1-2|.
CASSLAGPEGGRGYTF
TGTGCCAGCAGCTTAGCTGGTCCCGAGGGAGGTCGTGGCTACACCTTC
>many|TRBV7-9|TRBJ2-5|.
CASSLRESGLSETQYF
TGTGCCAGCAGCTTGAGGGAAAGCGGGTTGTCAGAGACCCAGTACTTC
>many|TRBV7-9|TRBJ2-1|.
CASSFFPVEQFF
TGTGCCAGCAGCTTCTTCCCGGTTGAGCAGTTCTTC
>.|TRBV2|TRBJ2-7|TRBD2
CASSGGARIYEQYF
TGTGCCAGCAGCGGGGGGGCACGAATCTACGAGCAGTACTTC
>few|TRBV7-6|TRBJ2-2|.
CASSLRSGENTGELFF
TGTGCCAGCAGCTTAAGGTCCGGGGAAAACACCGGGGAGCTGTTTTTT
>.|TRBV7-9|TRBJ1-5|.
CASSDSNQPQHF
TGTGCCAGCAGCGACAGCAATCAGCCCCAGCATTTT
>few|TRBV4-3|TRBJ1-1|.
CASSQDLRNTEAFF
TGCGCCAGCAGCCAAGATCTTAGGAACACTGAAGCTTTCTTT
>few|TRBV5-1|TRBJ1-1|.
CASSFRRVNTEAFF
TGCGCCAGCAGCTTTCGCAGAGTGAACACTGAAGCTTTCTTT
>few|TRBV27|TRBJ1-2|.
CASSFRPTGLVGYTF
TGTGCCAGCAGTTTCCGCCCCACAGGGTTGGTTGGCTACACCTTC
>.|TRBV2|TRBJ2-2|.
CASTDGTGELFF
TGTGCCAGCACCGACGGCACCGGGGAGCTGTTTTTT
>.|TRBV11-2|TRBJ2-7|TRBD1
CASSLIMNRGRREQYF
TGTGCCAGCAGCTTAATAATGAACAGGGGGCGCCGCGAGCAGTACTTC
>.|TRBV6-5|TRBJ2-7|.
CASSWGQDSYEQYF
TGTGCCAGCAGTTGGGGCCAGGACTCCTACGAGCAGTACTTC
>.|TRBV5-1|TRBJ2-3|.
CASSALGAISTDTQYF
TGCGCCAGCAGCGCATTGGGTGCTATAAGCACAGATACGCAGTATTTT
>.|TRBV7-2|TRBJ2-3|TRBD2
CASSLELAGAGDTQYF
TGTGCCAGCAGCTTAGAACTAGCGGGAGCCGGAGATACGCAGTATTTT
>many|TRBV15|TRBJ1-5|TRBD1
CATSRDLETGGFPQHF
TGTGCCACCAGCAGAGATTTGGAGACAGGGGGCTTTCCCCAGCATTTT
>few|TRBV11-2|TRBJ2-5|TRBD2
CASSLSGGVQETQYF
TGTGCCAGCAGCTTGAGCGGGGGGGTTCAAGAGACCCAGTACTTC
>.|TRBV4-3|TRBJ2-5|TRBD1
CASSHLGGGETQYF
TGCGCCAGCAGCCATCTAGGGGGCGGGGAGACCCAGTACTTC
>.|TRBV4-3|TRBJ1-5|.
CASSQDWTNSNQPQHF
TGCGCCAGCAGCCAAGATTGGACCAATAGCAATCAGCCCCAGCATTTT
>many|TRBV7-6|TRBJ2-5|.
CASSSSPGHKETQYF
TGTGCCAGCAGCTCGTCGCCGGGACACAAAGAGACCCAGTACTTC
>few|TRBV4-3|TRBJ1-2|TRBD1
CASSHGTGYGYTF
TGCGCCAGCAGCCACGGGACAGGGTATGGCTACACCTTC
>.|TRBV5-1|TRBJ2-5|.
CASSLVPGEETQYF
TGCGCCAGCAGCTTGGTTCCGGGAGAAGAGACCCAGTACTTC
>few|TRBV7-9|TRBJ2-7|.
CASSLGLPTYEQYF
TGTGCCAGCAGCTTAGGGCTGCCGACCTACGAGCAGTACTTC
>few|TRBV27|TRBJ2-7|.
CASSSGDEQYF
TGTGCCAGCAGCTCCGGGGACGAGCAGTACTTC
>.|TRBV6-5|TRBJ2-1|TRBD2
CASSYSLAGGDNEQFF
TGTGCCAGCAGTTACTCCTTAGCGGGGGGCGACAATGAGCAGTTCTTC
>.|TRBV4-1|TRBJ1-3|.
CASSQYGPGDTIYF
TGCGCCAGCAGCCAGTATGGACCCGGCGACACCATATATTTT
>few|TRBV6-5|TRBJ2-3|.
CASRRTGNTDTQYF
TGTGCCAGCAGACGGACTGGAAACACAGATACGCAGTATTTT